The TCR beta chain under discussion was sequenced for a study of T cells in localized non-small cell lung cancer. The study's findings and limits: Adjacent lung was found to contain a median about 60 of the top 100 tumor clones. Maximal T cell clonality occurred in uninvolved adjacent lung, with tumor ranking below it.

It was adjacent lung free of atypia that was taken, at least 2 cm from the tumor margin. Some clones are missing from TCRdb's copy, which holds only in-frame ones; the method was immunoSEQ multiplex PCR. Of just over 1,000 clones listed, around 20% are singletons. Concerning this clone itself: Its target is not known. Its ends do not fully match the called genes, so a read error is possible.

This sequence was found in a woman aged 40-75 years with stage III lung adenocarcinoma. Sequencing was performed on normal lung tissue next to the tumor, taken before any cancer treatment.

For the CDR3, the DNA is TGTGCTAGCAGCTTAGGGGCGCCGGGCCAAGAGACCCAGTACTTC. This encodes CASSLGAPGQETQYF. This chain joins TRBV11-3 and TRBJ2-5; a weak D match, TRBD1 (5 bases). Germline CDR1 reads SGHNT; CDR2 reads YENEEA. CDR3 size: 15 residues.